A selection of T cell receptor beta chains follows, all from one sample in a study of beta chain features in type 1 diabetes. Method: immunoSEQ multiplex PCR; TCRdb's copy keeps in-frame clones and lacks some. The table records some 360,000 clones, 8.5% to 10% of them present only once. Sequenced material: central memory CD4+ T cells from blood. Receptors originate from a man aged 25 to 45 with type 1 diabetes. Each CDR3 is given with its conserved first and last residue. Each record gives: J gene, CDR3 length, clone size, V gene, D gene, CDR3 protein, CDR3 DNA. The D gene is left open where the match is weak. Some rows have no size entry. The others give once, few or many, or a class for an expanded clone.

>TRBJ1-3|14|-|TRBV29-1|-
CSGIGDSSGNTIYF
TGCAGCGGAATAGGGGATAGCTCTGGAAACACCATATATTTT
>TRBJ2-7|15|-|TRBV6-6|TRBD1
CASSYTGGRRYEQYF
TGTGCCAGCAGTTACACAGGGGGCCGTCGGTACGAGCAGTACTTC
>TRBJ2-5|11|-|TRBV5-1|-
CASSSLETQYF
TGCGCCAGCAGTTCCCTGGAGACCCAGTACTTC
>TRBJ2-2|15|once|TRBV5-8|TRBD1
CASSFDRGRFGELFF
TGTGCCAGCAGCTTCGACAGGGGGCGCTTTGGGGAGCTGTTTTTT
>TRBJ2-1|14|-|TRBV6-5|TRBD2
CASFSGSSYNEQFF
TGTGCCAGTTTTAGCGGGAGCTCCTACAATGAGCAGTTCTTC
>TRBJ2-1|18|-|TRBV7-9|TRBD2
CASSLPPRLAGGVDEQFF
TGTGCCAGCAGCTTGCCCCCGAGACTAGCGGGAGGTGTGGATGAGCAGTTCTTC
>TRBJ2-5|12|-|TRBV7-2|-
CASSLVIETQYF
TGTGCCAGCAGCTTAGTGATTGAGACCCAGTACTTC
>TRBJ2-3|12|-|TRBV6-6|-
CASGDSTDTQYF
TGTGCCAGCGGGGATAGCACAGATACGCAGTATTTT
>TRBJ1-4|13|-|TRBV7-6|-
CASVEGQREKLFF
TGTGCCAGCGTTGAGGGTCAACGGGAAAAACTGTTTTTT
>TRBJ2-1|14|-|TRBV5-1|-
CASSSGSEFGEQFF
TGCGCCAGCAGCTCCGGGTCCGAGTTCGGTGAGCAGTTCTTC
>TRBJ2-1|11|-|TRBV7-2|-
CASSLSGEQFF
TGTGCCAGCAGCTTAAGCGGTGAGCAGTTCTTC
>TRBJ2-1|13|few|TRBV7-7|-
CASSLSSYNEQFF
TGTGCCAGCAGCCTGAGCTCCTACAATGAGCAGTTCTTC
>TRBJ2-2|17|-|TRBV18|-
CASSPIGQGSNTGELFF
TGTGCCAGCTCACCCATCGGGCAGGGATCGAACACCGGGGAGCTGTTTTTT
>TRBJ2-7|12|few|TRBV2|TRBD1
CASGQGFYEQYF
TGTGCCAGCGGACAGGGCTTCTACGAGCAGTACTTC
>TRBJ2-5|12|-|TRBV27|-
CASKEGGETQYF
TGTGCCAGCAAAGAAGGGGGGGAGACCCAGTACTTC
>TRBJ2-1|14|-|TRBV7-6|-
CASSSPASANEQFF
TGTGCCAGCAGCTCCCCCGCTAGCGCCAATGAGCAGTTCTTC
>TRBJ2-1|12|few|TRBV19|TRBD1
CASSKGQGAPFF
TGTGCCAGTAGTAAAGGACAGGGGGCCCCTTTCTTC
>TRBJ2-7|15|-|TRBV6-4|-
CASSTYGGGLYEQYF
TGTGCCAGCAGTACTTACGGGGGAGGTTTGTACGAGCAGTACTTC
>TRBJ1-2|17|few|TRBV10-3|-
CAITASTFSTTPYGYTF
TGTGCCATCACCGCATCCACTTTCTCTACCACTCCCTATGGCTACACCTTC
>TRBJ2-7|14|many|TRBV10-3|-
CAISEEGGSYEQYF
TGTGCCATCAGTGAGGAGGGGGGCTCCTACGAGCAGTACTTC
>TRBJ2-3|14|few|TRBV11-2|-
CASSLHRKTDTQYF
TGTGCCAGCAGCTTACACAGGAAAACAGATACGCAGTATTTT
>TRBJ2-4|15|-|TRBV11-2|TRBD2
CASRTSGRNKNIQYF
TGTGCCAGCAGAACTAGCGGGAGGAACAAAAACATTCAGTACTTC
>TRBJ1-5|13|-|TRBV4-2|TRBD1
CASSLDRYQPQHF
TGTGCCAGCAGCTTGGACAGGTATCAGCCCCAGCATTTT
>TRBJ2-7|14|-|TRBV5-4|-
CASSSRGGTYEQYF
TGTGCCAGCAGCTCCAGGGGGGGAACCTACGAGCAGTACTTC
>TRBJ1-2|14|-|TRBV27|-
CASSPTEVPYGYTF
TGTGCCAGCAGTCCGACAGAGGTGCCCTATGGCTACACCTTC
>TRBJ2-3|14|-|TRBV18|-
CASSPPGRPDTQYF
TGTGCCAGCTCACCACCGGGGAGGCCAGATACGCAGTATTTT
>TRBJ1-1|14|-|TRBV18|-
CASSPPLENTEAFF
TGTGCCAGCTCACCACCGTTAGAGAACACTGAAGCTTTCTTT
>TRBJ1-5|13|few|TRBV30|TRBD1
CAWSLQGDQPQHF
TGTGCCTGGAGTTTACAGGGGGATCAGCCCCAGCATTTT
>TRBJ2-2|14|few|TRBV7-9|TRBD1
CASSLGQYTGELFF
TGTGCCAGCAGCTTGGGACAGTACACCGGGGAGCTGTTTTTT
>TRBJ2-1|19|few|TRBV30|-
CAWGGGQYSGGNIYNEQFF
TGTGCCTGGGGGGGAGGACAGTATAGCGGAGGAAATATCTACAATGAGCAGTTCTTC
>TRBJ2-1|12|-|TRBV5-4|TRBD2
CASSMSGGKQFF
TGTGCCAGCAGCATGAGCGGGGGCAAGCAGTTCTTC
>TRBJ2-6|15|many|TRBV5-1|-
CASSLRVSGANVLTF
TGCGCCAGCAGCTTGCGGGTTTCTGGGGCCAACGTCCTGACTTTC
>TRBJ2-2|16|few|TRBV4-1|-
CASSQEFGRRSGELFF
TGCGCCAGCAGCCAAGAATTCGGGAGAAGGTCCGGGGAGCTGTTTTTT
>TRBJ2-1|16|-|TRBV5-1|TRBD1
CASTLLESGGFNEQFF
TGCGCCAGCACTCTACTCGAGTCAGGGGGTTTCAATGAGCAGTTCTTC
>TRBJ1-6|14|-|TRBV6-1|-
CASSEAGSNSPLHF
TGTGCCAGCAGTGAAGCAGGGAGTAATTCACCCCTCCACTTT
>TRBJ2-3|15|few|TRBV7-2|-
CASSLAAGDTDTQYF
TGTGCCAGCAGCTTGGCGGCAGGGGACACAGATACGCAGTATTTT